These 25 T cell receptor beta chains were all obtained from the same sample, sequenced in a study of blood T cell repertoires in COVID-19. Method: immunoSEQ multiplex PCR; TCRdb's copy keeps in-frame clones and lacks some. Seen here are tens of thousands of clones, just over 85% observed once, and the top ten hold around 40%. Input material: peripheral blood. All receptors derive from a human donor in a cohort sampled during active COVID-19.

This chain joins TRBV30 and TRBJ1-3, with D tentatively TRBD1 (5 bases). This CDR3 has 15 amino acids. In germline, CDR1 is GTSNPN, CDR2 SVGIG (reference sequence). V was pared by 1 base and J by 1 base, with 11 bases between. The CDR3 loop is CAWSAARGSGNTIYF. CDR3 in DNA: TGTGCCTGGAGTGCTGCTAGGGGTTCTGGAAACACCATATATTTT.

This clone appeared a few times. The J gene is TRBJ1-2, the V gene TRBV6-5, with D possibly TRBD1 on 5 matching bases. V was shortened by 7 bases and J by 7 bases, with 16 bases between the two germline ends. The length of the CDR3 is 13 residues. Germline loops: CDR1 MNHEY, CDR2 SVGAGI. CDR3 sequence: CASTEGRVSGYTF. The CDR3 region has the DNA TGTGCCAGCACCGAGGGGAGGGTATCTGGCTACACCTTC.

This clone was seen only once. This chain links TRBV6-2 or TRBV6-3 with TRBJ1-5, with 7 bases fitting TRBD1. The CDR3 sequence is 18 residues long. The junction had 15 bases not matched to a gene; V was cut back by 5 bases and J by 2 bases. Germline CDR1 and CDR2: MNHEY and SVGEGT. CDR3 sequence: CASSQRTGTVGGNQPQHF. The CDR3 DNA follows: TGTGCCAGCAGTCAACGAACCGGGACAGTCGGGGGCAATCAGCCCCAGCATTTT.

CDR3 loop: CASSQLTDTQYF. DNA for the CDR3: TGTGCCAGCAGCCAACTCACAGATACGCAGTATTTT. This sequence joins TRBV12-3 or TRBV12-4 and TRBJ2-3; D is ambiguous. V lost 6 bases, J lost 2 bases, and 6 bases lay in between. The CDR3 runs to 12 residues.

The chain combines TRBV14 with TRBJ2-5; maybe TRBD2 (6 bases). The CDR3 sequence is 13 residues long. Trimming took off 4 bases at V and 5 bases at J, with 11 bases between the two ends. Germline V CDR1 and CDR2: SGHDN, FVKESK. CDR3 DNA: TGTGCCAGCAGCCCCCGACTAGTGGAGACCCAGTACTTC. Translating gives CASSPRLVETQYF.

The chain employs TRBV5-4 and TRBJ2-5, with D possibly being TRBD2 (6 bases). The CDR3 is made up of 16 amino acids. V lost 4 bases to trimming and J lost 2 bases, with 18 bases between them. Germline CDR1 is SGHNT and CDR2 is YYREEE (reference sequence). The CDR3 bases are TGTGCCAGCAGCCGCGGCGTCCCGGGGGAACAAGAGACCCAGTACTTC. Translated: CASSRGVPGEQETQYF.

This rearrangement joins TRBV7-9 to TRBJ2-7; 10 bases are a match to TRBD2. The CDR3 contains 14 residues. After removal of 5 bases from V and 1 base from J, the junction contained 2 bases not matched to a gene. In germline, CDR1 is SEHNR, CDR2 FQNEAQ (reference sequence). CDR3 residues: CASSPGLASYEQYF. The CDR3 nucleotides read TGTGCCAGCAGCCCGGGACTAGCGTCCTACGAGCAGTACTTC.

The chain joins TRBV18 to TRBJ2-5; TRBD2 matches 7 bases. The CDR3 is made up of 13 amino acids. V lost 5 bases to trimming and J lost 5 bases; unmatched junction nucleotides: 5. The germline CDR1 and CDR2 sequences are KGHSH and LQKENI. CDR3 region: CASSALAEETQYF. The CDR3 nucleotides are TGTGCCAGCTCAGCTCTAGCGGAGGAGACCCAGTACTTC.

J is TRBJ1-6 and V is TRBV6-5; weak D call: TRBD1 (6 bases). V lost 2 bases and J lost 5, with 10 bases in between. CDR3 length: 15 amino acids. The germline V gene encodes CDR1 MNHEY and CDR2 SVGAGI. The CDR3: CASSYDTGNNSPLHF. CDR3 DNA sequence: TGTGCCAGCAGTTACGACACAGGGAATAATTCACCCCTCCACTTT.

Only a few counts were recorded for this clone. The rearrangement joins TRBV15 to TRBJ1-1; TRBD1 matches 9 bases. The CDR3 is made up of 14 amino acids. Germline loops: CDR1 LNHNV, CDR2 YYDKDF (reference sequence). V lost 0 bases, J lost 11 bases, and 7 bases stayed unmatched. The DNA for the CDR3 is TGTGCCACCAGCAGAGATACACAGGGGGCCGGGGCTTTCTTT. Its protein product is CATSRDTQGAGAFF.

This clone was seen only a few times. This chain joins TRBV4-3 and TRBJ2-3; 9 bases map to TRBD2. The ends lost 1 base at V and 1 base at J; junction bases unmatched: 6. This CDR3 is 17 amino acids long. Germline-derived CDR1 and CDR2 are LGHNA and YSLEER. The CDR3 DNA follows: TGCGCCAGCAGCCAAGCGATGGCGGGAGGGGGCACAGATACGCAGTATTTT. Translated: CASSQAMAGGGTDTQYF.

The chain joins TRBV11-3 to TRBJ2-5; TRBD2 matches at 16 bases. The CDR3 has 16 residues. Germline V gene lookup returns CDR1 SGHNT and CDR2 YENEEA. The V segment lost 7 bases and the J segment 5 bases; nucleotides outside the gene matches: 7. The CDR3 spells CASTEGLAGGVETQYF. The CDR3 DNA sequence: TGTGCCAGCACAGAGGGACTAGCGGGAGGGGTTGAGACCCAGTACTTC.

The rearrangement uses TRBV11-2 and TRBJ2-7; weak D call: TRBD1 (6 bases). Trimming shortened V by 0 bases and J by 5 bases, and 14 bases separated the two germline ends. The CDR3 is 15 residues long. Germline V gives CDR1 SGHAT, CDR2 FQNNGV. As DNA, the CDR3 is TGTGCCAGCAGCTTAGAGGGCAGGGGAGTCCACGAGCAGTACTTC. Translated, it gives CASSLEGRGVHEQYF.

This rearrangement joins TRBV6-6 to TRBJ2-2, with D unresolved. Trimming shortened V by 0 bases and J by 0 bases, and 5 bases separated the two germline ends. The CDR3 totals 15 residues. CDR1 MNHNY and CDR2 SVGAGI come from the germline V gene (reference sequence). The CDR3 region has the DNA TGTGCCAGCAGTTACTCGAGTTCGAACACCGGGGAGCTGTTTTTT. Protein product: CASSYSSSNTGELFF.

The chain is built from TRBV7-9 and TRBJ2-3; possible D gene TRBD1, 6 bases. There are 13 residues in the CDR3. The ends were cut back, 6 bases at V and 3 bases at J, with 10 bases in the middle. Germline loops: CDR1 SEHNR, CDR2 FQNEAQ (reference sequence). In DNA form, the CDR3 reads TGTGCCAGCAGAAATGGACAGACAGATACGCAGTATTTT. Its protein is CASRNGQTDTQYF.

For the CDR3, the DNA is TGCGCCAGCAGCCCGGCGGGGGGCGGGAACGAGCAGTACTTC. This translates into CASSPAGGGNEQYF. The chain employs TRBV5-1 and TRBJ2-7; TRBD2 agrees at 8 bases. The trim removed 4 bases at V and 5 bases at J, leaving 8 bases unmatched. The CDR3 totals 14 residues. CDR1 SGHRS and CDR2 YFSETQ come from the germline V gene.

DNA for the CDR3: TGTGCCAGCAGTTTAAACGGCAGGGGGCACACCGGGGAGCTGTTTTTT. Translation gives CASSLNGRGHTGELFF. The V call is TRBV28, the J call TRBJ2-2; TRBD1 aligns across 8 bases. Per germline, CDR1 MDHEN and CDR2 SYDVKM. J lost 3 bases, V lost 2 bases, and 5 bases had no gene match. The CDR3 consists of 16 residues.

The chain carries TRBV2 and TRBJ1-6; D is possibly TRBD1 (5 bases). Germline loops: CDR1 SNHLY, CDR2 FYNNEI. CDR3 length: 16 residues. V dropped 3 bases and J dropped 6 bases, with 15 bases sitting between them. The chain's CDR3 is CASSDPTQGGNSPLHF. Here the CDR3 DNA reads TGTGCCAGCAGTGATCCTACCCAGGGAGGTAATTCACCCCTCCACTTT.

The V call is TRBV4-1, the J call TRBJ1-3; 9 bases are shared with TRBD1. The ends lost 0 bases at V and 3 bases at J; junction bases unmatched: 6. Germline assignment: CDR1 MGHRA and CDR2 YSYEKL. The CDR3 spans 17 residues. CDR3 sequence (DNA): TGCGCCAGCAGCCAAGACCCTGGGACAGGGAATGGAAACACCATATATTTT. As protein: CASSQDPGTGNGNTIYF.

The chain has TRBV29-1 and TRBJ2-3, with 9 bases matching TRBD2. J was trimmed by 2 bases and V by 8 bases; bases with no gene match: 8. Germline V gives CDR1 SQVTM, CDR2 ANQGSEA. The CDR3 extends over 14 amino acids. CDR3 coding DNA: TGCAGCCTCAGGGCGGGGGGGTCCACAGATACGCAGTATTTT. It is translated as CSLRAGGSTDTQYF.

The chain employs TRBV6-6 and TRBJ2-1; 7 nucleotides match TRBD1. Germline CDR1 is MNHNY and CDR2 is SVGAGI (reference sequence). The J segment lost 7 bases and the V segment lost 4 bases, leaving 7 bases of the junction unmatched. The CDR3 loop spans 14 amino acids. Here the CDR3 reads CASSSSDRENEQFF. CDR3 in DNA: TGTGCCAGCAGTTCTTCAGACAGGGAGAATGAGCAGTTCTTC.

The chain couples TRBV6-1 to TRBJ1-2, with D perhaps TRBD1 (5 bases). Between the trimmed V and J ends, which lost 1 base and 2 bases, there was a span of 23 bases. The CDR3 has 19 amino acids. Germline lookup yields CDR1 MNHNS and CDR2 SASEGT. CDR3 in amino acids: CASSEVGDSRRGPNYGYTF. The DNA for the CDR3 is TGTGCCAGCAGTGAAGTGGGGGACTCTAGGAGAGGCCCGAACTATGGCTACACCTTC.

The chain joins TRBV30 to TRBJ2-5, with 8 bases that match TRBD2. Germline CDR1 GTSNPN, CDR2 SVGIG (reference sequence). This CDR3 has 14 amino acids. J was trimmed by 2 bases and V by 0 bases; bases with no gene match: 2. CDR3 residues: CAWSVSGGQETQYF. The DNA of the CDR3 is TGTGCCTGGAGTGTAAGCGGGGGTCAAGAGACCCAGTACTTC.

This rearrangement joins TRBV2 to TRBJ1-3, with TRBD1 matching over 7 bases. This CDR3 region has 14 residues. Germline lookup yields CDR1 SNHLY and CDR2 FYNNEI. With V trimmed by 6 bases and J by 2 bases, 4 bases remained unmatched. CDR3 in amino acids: CASRAGQAGNTIYF. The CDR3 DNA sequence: TGTGCCAGCAGGGCCGGACAGGCTGGAAACACCATATATTTT.

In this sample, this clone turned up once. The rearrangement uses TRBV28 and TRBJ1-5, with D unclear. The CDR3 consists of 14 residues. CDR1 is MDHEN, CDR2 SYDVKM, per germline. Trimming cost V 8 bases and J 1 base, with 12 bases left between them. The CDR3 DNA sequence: TGTGCCAGCCACACTCCCGGGAGCAATCAGCCCCAGCATTTT. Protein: CASHTPGSNQPQHF. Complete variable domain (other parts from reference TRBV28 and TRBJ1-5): DVKVTQSSRYLVKRTGEKVFLECVQDMDHENMFWYRQDPGLGLRLIYFSYDVKMKEKGDIPEGYSVSREKKERFSLILESASTNQTSMYLCASHTPGSNQPQHFGDGTRLSIL.